This T cell receptor beta chain was sequenced for a study of OX40 agonist ivuxolimab in advanced cancers. With respect to the entire study: Ivuxolimab, which targeted the costimulatory receptor OX40 (CD134), was an agonistic, fully human IgG2 monoclonal antibody. Intravenous ivuxolimab was administered to patients every 2 weeks at six dose levels: 0.01, 0.1, 0.3, 1.5, 3 and 10 mg/kg. Among the 50 to 55 dose-escalation patients, some 19 had hepatocellular carcinoma, approximately 15 melanoma, 9 renal cell carcinoma and 9 head and neck cancer. A male proportion of roughly 80% and a mean age of around 60 years, ranging from 23 to 79, were recorded for the dose-escalation cohort. Patients were allowed to have had prior anti-PD-1, anti-PD-L1 or anti-CTLA-4 therapy, and approximately 40% of the dose-escalation patients had been treated with checkpoint inhibitors. Partial responses were achieved by three dose-escalation patients, of whom one had hepatocellular carcinoma and two had cutaneous melanoma. Peripheral TCRbeta sequencing aimed to test whether ivuxolimab altered TCR sequence diversity and caused clonal T-cell expansion. The monotherapy dose-escalation portion (N ≈ 56 patients) of the phase I ivuxolimab trial is reported in the paper.

Results and caveats for the whole study, not just this receptor: Antigen specificity was not determined for the clonally expanded peripheral T cells. In the 0.1-3.0 mg/kg groups, partial responders were among the patients with the lowest normalized peripheral clonal expansion, particularly in CD8+ T cells. At doses from 0.1 to 3.0 mg/kg, clonal expansion was seen in both CD4+ and CD8+ blood T cells between baseline and week 6. Low levels of normalized T-cell clonal expansion were also seen in some patients who did not respond. After ivuxolimab, CD8+ T cells had more expanded clones than CD4+ T cells on average.

Remarks on this clone: It lacks a known antigen. Base qualities are not at hand, and no much larger clone is one base apart.

The trim is 4 bases for V and 0 bases for J, with a gap of 14 bases between the germline ends. CDR1 and CDR2 are drawn from the germline V gene: SGHTA, FQGNSA. The CDR3 runs 16 amino acids, cysteine and phenylalanine included. Only CDR3 DNA remains: 48 bases, in frame from the first base. Patients with a history of autoimmune disease or receiving systemic immunosuppression were excluded from the trial. Peripheral blood for TCR sequencing was drawn from every dose cohort at baseline, at cycle 4 day 1 and at cycle 7 day 1. The samples were drawn from a first-in-human, open-label, multicenter phase I dose-escalation trial of ivuxolimab. Adults with locally advanced or metastatic melanoma, renal cell carcinoma, hepatocellular carcinoma or head and neck squamous cell carcinoma were enrolled in the trial. Before TCR sequencing, CD4+ T cells and CD8+ T cells were sorted from peripheral blood as separate populations.

Genomic DNA was isolated from the sorted cells so that the TCRbeta CDR3 region could be sequenced. The immunoSEQ Assay was used to sequence the TCRbeta CDR3 regions. The immuneACCESS repertoire file appears here via TCRdb, limited to in-frame rearrangements. These files lack a portion of the clones; in checked studies, under half of the deficit traces to unresolved V genes, and the cause of the others is not known. Here the sample has approximately 99,000 clones; around 85% occur a single time. The ten largest clones represent around 6% of the sample. The chain uses TRBV7-2 and TRBJ2-3, and TRBD1 may be the D gene, going by 5 matching bases. The sequence was obtained from an adult with an advanced solid tumor such as melanoma, head and neck, liver or kidney cancer. The specimen was CD4+ or CD8+ T cells sorted from blood, collected in a trial of the OX40 agonist ivuxolimab. The DNA reads as follows: TGTGCCAGCAGCTACTTGGGGCCCCCTAGCACAGATACGCAGTATTTT. Its translation is CASSYLGPPSTDTQYF. With all but the CDR3 taken from the reference TRBV7-2 and TRBJ2-3 genes, the full variable domain is: GAGVSQSPSNKVTEKGKDVELRCDPISGHTALYWYRQSLGQGLEFLIYFQGNSAPDKSGLPSDRFSAERTGGSVSTLTIQRTQQEDSAVYLCASSYLGPPSTDTQYFGPGTRLTVL.